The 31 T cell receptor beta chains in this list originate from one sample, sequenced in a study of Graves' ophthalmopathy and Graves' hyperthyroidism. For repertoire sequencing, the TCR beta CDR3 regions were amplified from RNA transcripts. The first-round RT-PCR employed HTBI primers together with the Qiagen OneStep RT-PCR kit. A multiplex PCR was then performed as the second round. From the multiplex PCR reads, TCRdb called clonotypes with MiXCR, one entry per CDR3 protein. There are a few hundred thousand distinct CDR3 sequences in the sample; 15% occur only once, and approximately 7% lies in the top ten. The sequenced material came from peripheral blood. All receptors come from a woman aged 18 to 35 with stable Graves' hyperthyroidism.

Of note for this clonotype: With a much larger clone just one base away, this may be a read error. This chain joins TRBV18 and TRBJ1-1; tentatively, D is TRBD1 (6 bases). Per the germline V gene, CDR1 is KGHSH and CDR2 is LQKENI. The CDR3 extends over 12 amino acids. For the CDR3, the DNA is TGTGCCAGCTCCGGAACCGGGACAAGGGTTGTATTT. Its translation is CASSGTGTRVVF.

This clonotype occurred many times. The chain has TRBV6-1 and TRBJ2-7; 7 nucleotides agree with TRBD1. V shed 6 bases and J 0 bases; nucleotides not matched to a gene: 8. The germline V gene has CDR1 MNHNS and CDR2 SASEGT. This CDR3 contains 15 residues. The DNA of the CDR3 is TGTGCCAGCAGGAAACCGGGACAGCTCTCCTACGAGCAGTACTTC. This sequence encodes CASRKPGQLSYEQYF.

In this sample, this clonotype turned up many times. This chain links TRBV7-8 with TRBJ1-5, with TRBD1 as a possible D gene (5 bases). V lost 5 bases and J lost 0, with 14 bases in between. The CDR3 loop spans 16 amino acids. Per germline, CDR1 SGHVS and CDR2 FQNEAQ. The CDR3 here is CASSLTGGYSNQPQHF. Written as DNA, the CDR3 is TGTGCCAGCAGCCTCACCGGGGGATATAGCAATCAGCCCCAGCATTTT.

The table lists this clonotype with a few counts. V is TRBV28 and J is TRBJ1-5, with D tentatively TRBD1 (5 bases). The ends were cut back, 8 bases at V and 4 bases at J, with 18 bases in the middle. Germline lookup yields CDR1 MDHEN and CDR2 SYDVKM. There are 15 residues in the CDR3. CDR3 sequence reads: CASFPLWGSNQPQHF. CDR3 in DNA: TGTGCCAGCTTCCCCCTGTGGGGGTCAAATCAGCCCCAGCATTTT.

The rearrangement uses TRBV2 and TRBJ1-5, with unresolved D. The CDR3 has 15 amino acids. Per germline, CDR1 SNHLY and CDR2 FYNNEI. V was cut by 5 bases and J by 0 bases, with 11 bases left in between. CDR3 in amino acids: CASSLWTDSNQPQHF. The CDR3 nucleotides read TGTGCCAGCAGTCTCTGGACGGATAGCAATCAGCCCCAGCATTTT.

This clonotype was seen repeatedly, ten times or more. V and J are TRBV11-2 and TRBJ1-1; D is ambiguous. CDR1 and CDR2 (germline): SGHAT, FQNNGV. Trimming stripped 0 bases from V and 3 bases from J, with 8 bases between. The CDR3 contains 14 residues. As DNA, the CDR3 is TGTGCCAGCAGCTTAGATGGACCCTACACTGAAGCTTTCTTT. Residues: CASSLDGPYTEAFF.

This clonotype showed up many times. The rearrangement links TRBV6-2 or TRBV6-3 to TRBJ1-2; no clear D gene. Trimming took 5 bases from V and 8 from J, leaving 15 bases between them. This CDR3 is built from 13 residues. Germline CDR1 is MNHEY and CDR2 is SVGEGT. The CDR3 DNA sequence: TGTGCCAGCAGTCCGACCGGTCAACGCGGCTACACCTTC. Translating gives CASSPTGQRGYTF.

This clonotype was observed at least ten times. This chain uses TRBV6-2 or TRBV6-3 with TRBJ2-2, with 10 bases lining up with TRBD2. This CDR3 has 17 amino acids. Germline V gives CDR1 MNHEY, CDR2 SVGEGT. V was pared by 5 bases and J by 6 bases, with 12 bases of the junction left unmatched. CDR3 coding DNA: TGTGCCAGCAGTCCCTATACCCCCGGGACTAGCGCCGGGGAGCTGTTTTTT. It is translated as CASSPYTPGTSAGELFF.

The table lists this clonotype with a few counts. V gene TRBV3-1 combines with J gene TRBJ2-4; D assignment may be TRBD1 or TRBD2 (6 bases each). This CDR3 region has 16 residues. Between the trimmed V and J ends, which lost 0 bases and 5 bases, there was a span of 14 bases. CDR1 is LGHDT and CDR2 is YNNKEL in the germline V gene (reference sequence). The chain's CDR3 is CASSQDPGGSQNIQYF. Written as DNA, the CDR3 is TGTGCCAGCAGCCAAGATCCCGGGGGCTCACAAAACATTCAGTACTTC.

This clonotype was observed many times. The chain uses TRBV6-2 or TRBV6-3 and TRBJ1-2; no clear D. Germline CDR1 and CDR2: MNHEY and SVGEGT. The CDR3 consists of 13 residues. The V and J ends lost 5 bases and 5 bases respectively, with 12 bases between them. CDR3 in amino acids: CASSMGFGYGYTF. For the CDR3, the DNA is TGTGCCAGCAGTATGGGGTTCGGTTATGGCTACACCTTC.

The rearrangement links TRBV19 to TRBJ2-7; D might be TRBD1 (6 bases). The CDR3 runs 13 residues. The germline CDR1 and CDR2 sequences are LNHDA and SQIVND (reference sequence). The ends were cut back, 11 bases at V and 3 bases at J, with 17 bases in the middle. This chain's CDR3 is CASKRSDSYEQYF. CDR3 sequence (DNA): TGTGCCTCTAAGAGGTCGGACAGCTACGAGCAGTACTTC.

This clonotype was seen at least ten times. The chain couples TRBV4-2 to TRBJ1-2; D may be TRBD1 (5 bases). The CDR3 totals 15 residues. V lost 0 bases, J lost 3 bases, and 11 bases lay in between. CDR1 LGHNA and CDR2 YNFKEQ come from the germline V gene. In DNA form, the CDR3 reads TGTGCCAGCAGCCAAGACAGGGATGGGGACTATGGCTACACCTTC. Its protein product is CASSQDRDGDYGYTF.

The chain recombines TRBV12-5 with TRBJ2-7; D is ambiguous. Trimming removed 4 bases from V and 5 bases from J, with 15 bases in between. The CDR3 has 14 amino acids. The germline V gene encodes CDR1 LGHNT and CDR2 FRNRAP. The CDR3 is CASGSNYKVDEQYF. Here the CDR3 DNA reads TGTGCTAGTGGTTCCAACTACAAGGTCGACGAGCAGTACTTC.

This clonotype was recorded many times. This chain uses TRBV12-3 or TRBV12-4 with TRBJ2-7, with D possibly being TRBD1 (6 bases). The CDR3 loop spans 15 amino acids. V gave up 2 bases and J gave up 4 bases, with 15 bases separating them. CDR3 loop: CASSLKQGHLYEQYF. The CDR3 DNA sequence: TGTGCCAGCAGTTTAAAGCAGGGGCACCTATACGAGCAGTACTTC.

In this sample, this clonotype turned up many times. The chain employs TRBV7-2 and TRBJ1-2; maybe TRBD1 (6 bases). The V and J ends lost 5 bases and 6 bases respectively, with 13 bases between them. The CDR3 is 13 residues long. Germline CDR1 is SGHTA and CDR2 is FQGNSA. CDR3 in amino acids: CASSIQGRDGYTF. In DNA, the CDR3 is TGTGCCAGCAGCATCCAGGGGAGGGATGGCTACACCTTC.

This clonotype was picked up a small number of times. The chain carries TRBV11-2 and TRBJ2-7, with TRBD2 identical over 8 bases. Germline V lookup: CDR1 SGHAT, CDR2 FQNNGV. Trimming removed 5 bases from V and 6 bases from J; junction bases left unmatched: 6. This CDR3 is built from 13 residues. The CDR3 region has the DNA TGTGCCAGCAGCAGCGGGAGTCTCTTCGAGCAGTACTTC. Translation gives CASSSGSLFEQYF.

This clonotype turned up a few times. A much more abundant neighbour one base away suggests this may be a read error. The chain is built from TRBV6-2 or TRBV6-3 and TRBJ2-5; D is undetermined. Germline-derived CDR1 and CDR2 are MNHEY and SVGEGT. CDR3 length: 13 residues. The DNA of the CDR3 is TGTGCCAGCACCCCGGGCCTTCAAGAGACCCAGGACTTC. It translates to CASTPGLQETQDF.

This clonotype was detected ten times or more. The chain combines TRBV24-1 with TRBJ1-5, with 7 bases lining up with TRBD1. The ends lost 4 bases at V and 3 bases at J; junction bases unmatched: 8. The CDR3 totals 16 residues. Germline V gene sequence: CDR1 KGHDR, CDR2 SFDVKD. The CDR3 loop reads CATSDTTGRDNQPQHF. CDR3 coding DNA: TGTGCCACCAGTGACACGACAGGGAGGGACAATCAGCCCCAGCATTTT.

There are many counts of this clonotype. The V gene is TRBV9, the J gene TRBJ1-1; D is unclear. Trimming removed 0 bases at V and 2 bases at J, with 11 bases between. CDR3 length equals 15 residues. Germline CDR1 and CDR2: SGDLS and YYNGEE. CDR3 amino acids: CASSVDAGLNTEAFF. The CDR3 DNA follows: TGTGCCAGCAGCGTAGATGCGGGCTTAAACACTGAAGCTTTCTTT.

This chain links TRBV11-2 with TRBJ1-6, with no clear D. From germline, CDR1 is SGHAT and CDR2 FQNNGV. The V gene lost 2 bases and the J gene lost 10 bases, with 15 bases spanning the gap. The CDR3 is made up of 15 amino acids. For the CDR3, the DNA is TGTGCCAGCAGCTTAACGCGGATTGTGGGATCACCCCTCCACTTT. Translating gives CASSLTRIVGSPLHF.

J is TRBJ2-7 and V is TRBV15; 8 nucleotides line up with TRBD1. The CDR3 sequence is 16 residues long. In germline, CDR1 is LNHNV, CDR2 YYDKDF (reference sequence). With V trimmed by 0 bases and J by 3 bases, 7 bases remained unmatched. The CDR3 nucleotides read TGTGCCACCAGCAGAGAGCTCAGGGGGCTCGGCTACGAGCAGTACTTC. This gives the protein CATSRELRGLGYEQYF. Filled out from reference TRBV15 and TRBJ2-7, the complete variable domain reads DAMVIQNPRYQVTQFGKPVTLSCSQTLNHNVMYWYQQKSSQAPKLLFHYYDKDFNNEADTPDNFQSRRPNTSFCFLDIRSPGLGDTAMYLCATSRELRGLGYEQYFGPGTRLTVT.

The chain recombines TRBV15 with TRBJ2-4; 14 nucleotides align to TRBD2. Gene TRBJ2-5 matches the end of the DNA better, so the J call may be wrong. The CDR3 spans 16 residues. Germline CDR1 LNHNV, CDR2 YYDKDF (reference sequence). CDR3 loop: CATSGLAGGFEETQYF. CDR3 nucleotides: TGTGCCACCAGCGGACTAGCGGGGGGTTTCGAAGAGACCCAGTACTTC.

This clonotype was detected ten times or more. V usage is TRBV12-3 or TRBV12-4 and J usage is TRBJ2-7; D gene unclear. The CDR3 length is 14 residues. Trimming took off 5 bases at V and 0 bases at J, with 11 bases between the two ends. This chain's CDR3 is CASSVDAPSYEQYF. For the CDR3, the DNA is TGTGCCAGCAGTGTGGACGCCCCCTCCTACGAGCAGTACTTC.

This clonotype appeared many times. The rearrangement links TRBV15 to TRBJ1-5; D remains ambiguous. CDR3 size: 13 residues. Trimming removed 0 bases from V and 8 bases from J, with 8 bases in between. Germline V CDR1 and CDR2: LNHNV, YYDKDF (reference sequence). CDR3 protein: CATSREWREPQHF. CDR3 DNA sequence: TGTGCCACCAGCAGAGAGTGGAGGGAGCCCCAGCATTTT. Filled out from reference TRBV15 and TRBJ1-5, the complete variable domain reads DAMVIQNPRYQVTQFGKPVTLSCSQTLNHNVMYWYQQKSSQAPKLLFHYYDKDFNNEADTPDNFQSRRPNTSFCFLDIRSPGLGDTAMYLCATSREWREPQHFGDGTRLSIL.

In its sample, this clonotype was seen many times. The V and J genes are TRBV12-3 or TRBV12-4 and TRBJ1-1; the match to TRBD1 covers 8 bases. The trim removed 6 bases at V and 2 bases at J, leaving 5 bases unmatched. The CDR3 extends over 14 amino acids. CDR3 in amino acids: CASRTGTGNTEAFF. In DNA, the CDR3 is TGTGCCAGCAGGACGGGGACAGGAAACACTGAAGCTTTCTTT.

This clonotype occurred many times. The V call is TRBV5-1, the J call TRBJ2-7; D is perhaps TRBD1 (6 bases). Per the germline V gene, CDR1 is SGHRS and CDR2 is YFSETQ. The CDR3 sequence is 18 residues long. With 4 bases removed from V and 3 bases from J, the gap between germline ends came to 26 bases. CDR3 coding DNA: TGCGCCAGCAGCCTGACTACAGGGTTACAATTTTCCTTCTACGAGCAGTACTTC. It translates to CASSLTTGLQFSFYEQYF.

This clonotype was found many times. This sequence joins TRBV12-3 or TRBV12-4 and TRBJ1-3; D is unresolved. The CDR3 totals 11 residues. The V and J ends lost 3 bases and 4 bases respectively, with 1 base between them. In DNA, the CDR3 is TGTGCCAGCAGTTTGGGAAACACCATATATTTT. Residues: CASSLGNTIYF.

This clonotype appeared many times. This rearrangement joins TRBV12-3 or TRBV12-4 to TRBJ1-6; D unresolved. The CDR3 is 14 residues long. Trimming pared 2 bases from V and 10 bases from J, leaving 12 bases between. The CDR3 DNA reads TGTGCCAGCAGTTTATTCCGGGTAGGATCACCCCTCCACTTT. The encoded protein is CASSLFRVGSPLHF.

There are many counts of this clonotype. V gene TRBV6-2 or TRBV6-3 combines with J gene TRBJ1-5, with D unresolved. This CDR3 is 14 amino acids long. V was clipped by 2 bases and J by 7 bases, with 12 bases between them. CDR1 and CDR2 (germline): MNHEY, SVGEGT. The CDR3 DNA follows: TGTGCCAGCAGTTACCTCAGGTTTCTCCAGCCCCAGCATTTT. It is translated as CASSYLRFLQPQHF.

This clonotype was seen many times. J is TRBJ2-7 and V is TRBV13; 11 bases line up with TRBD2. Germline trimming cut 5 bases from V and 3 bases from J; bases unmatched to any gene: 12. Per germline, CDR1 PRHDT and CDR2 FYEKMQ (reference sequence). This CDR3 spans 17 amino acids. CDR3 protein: CASSPTYSGGAVYEQYF. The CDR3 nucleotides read TGTGCCAGCAGCCCAACTTATAGCGGGGGGGCCGTCTACGAGCAGTACTTC.

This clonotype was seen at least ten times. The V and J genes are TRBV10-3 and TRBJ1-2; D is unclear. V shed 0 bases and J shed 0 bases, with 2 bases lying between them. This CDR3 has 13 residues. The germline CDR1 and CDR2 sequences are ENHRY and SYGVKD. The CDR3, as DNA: TGTGCCATCAGTGAGTCGGCTAACTATGGCTACACCTTC. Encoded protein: CAISESANYGYTF.